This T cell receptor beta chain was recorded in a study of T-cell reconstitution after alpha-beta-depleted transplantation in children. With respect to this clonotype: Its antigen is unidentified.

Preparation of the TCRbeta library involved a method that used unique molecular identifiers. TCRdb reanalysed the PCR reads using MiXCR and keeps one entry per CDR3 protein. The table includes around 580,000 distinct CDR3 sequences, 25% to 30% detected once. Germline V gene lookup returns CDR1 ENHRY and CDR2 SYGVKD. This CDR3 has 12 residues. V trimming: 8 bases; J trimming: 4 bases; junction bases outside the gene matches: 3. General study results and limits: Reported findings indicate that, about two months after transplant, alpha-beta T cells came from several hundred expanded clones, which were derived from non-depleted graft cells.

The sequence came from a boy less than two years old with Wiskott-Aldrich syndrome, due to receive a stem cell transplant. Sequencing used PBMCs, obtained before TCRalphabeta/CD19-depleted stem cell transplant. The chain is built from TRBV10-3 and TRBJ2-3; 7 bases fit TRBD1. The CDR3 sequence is CAIGTAPDTQYF. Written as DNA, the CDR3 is TGTGCCATCGGGACAGCCCCAGATACGCAGTATTTT.